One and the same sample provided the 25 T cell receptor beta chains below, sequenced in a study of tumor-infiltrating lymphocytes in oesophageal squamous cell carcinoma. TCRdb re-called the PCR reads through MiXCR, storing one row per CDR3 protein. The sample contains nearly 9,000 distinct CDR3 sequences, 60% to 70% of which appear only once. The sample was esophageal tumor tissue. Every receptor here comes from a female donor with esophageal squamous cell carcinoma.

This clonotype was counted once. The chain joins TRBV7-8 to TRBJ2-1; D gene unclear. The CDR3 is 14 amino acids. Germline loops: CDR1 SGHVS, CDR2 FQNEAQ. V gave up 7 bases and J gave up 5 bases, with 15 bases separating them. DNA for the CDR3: TGTGCCAGCATCCCAATGCGAGAAAACAATGAGCAGTTCTTC. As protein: CASIPMRENNEQFF.

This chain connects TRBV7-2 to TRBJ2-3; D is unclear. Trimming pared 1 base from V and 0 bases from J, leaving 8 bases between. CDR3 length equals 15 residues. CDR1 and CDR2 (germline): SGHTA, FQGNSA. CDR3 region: CASSLVTASTDTQYF. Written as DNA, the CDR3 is TGTGCCAGCAGCTTAGTTACAGCTAGCACAGATACGCAGTATTTT.

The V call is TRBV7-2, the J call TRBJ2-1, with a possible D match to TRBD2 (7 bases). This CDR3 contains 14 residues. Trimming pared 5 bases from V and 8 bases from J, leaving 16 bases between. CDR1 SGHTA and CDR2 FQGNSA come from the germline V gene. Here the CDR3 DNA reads TGTGCCAGCAGCCCGGGGGGCTTTACATATGAGCAGTTCTTC. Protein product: CASSPGGFTYEQFF.

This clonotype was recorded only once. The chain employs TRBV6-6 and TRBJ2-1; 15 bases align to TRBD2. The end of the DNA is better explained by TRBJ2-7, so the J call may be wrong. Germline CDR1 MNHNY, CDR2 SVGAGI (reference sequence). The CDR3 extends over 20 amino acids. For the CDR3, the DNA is TGTGCCAGCAGTTACGGCCCCGGACTAGCGGGAGGGCTCCCCCCCTACGAGCAGTACTTC. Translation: CASSYGPGLAGGLPPYEQYF.

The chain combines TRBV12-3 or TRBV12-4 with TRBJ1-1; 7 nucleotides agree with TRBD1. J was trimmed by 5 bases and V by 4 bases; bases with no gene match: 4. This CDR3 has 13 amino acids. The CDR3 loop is CASSSTGDTEAFF. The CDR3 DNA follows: TGTGCCAGCAGTTCCACAGGGGATACTGAAGCTTTCTTT.

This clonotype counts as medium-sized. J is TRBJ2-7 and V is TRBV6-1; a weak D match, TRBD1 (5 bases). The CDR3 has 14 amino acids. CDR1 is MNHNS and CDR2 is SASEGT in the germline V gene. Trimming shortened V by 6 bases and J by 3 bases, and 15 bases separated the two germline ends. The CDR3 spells CASRRQGSNYEQYF. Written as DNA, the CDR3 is TGTGCCAGCAGGAGGCAGGGATCAAACTACGAGCAGTACTTC.

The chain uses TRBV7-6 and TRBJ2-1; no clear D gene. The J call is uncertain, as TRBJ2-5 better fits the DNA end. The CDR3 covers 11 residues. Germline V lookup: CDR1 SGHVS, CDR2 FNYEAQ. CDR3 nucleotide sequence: TGTGCCAGCAGCTTATTAGAGACCCAGTACTTC. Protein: CASSLLETQYF.

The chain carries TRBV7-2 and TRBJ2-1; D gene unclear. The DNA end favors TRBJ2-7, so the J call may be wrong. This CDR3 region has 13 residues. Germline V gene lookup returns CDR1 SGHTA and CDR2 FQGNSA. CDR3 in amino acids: CASSLAGSYEQYF. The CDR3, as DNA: TGTGCCAGCAGCTTAGCAGGATCCTACGAGCAGTACTTC.

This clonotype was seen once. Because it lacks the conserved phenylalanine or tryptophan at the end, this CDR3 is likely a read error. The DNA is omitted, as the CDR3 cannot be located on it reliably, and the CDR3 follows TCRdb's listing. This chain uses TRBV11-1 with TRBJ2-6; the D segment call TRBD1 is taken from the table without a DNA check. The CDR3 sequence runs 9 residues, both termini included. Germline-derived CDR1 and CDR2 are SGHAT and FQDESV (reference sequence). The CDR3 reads CASSLHTVT.

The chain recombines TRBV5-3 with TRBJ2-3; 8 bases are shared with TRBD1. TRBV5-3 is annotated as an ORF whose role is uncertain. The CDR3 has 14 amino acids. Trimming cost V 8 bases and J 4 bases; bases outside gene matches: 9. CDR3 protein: CASSPDRASDTQYF. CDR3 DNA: TGTGCCAGCAGCCCGGACAGGGCTTCAGATACGCAGTATTTT.

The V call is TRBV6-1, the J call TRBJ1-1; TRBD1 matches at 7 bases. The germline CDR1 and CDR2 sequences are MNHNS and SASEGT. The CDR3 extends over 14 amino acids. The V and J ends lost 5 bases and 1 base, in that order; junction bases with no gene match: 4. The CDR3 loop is CASSYRTGNTEAFF. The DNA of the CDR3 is TGTGCCAGCAGTTATAGGACAGGGAACACTGAAGCTTTCTTT.

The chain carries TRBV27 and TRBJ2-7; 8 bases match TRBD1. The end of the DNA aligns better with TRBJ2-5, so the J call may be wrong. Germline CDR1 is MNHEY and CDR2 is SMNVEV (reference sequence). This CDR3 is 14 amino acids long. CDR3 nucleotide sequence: TGTGCCAGCAGTTCGGCCGACAGGGGAGAGACCCAGTACTTC. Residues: CASSSADRGETQYF.

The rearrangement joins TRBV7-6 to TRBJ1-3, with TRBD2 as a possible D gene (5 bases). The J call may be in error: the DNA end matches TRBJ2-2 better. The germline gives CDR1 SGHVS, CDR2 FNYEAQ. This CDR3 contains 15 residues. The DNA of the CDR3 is TGTGCCAGCAGCTTCTACGGGGATAACACCGGGGAGCTGTTTTTT. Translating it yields CASSFYGDNTGELFF.

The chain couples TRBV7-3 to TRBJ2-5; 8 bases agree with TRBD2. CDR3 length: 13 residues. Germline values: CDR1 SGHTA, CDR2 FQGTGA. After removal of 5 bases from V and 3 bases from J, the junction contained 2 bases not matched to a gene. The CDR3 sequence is CASSPGGKETQYF. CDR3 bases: TGTGCCAGCAGCCCGGGGGGGAAAGAGACCCAGTACTTC.

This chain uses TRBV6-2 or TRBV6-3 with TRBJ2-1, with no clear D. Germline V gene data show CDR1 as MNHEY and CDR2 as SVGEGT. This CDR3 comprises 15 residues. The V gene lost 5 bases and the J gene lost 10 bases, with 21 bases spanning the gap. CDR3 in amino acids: CASSVERSSSYEQFF. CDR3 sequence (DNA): TGTGCCAGCAGTGTAGAGCGATCAAGCTCCTACGAGCAGTTCTTC.

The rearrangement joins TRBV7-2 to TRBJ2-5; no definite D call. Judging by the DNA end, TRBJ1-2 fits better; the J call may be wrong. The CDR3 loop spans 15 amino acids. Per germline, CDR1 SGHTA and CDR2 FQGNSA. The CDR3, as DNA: TGTGCCAGCAGCTCCCGAAGCGGGCCGCAGTATGGCTACACCTTC. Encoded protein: CASSSRSGPQYGYTF.

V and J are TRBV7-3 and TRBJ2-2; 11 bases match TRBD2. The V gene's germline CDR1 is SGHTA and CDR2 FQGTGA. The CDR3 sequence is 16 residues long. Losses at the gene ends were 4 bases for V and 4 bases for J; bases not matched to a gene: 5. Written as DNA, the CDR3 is TGTGCCAGCAGCTCTAGACTAGCGGGAAGCACCGGGGAGCTGTTTTTT. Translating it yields CASSSRLAGSTGELFF. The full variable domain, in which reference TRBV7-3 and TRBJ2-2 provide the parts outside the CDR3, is GAGVSQTPSNKVTEKGKYVELRCDPISGHTALYWYRQSLGQGPEFLIYFQGTGAADDSGLPNDRFFAVRPEGSVSTLKIQRTERGDSAVYLCASSSRLAGSTGELFFGEGSRLTVL.

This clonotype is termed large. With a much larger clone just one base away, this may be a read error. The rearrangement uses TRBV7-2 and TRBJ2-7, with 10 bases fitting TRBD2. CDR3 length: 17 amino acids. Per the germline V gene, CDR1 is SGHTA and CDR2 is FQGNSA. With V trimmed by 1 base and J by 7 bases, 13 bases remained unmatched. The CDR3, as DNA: TGTGCCAGCAGCTTAGACGGTGCTAGCGGGAGTATAAGTGAGCAGTACTTC. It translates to CASSLDGASGSISEQYF.

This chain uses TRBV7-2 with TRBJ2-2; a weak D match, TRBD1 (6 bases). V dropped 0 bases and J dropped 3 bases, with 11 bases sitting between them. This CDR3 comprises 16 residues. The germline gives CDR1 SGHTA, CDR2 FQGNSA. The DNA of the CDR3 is TGTGCCAGCAGCTTAGCCCCCAGGGGTTACACCGGGGAGCTGTTTTTT. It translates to CASSLAPRGYTGELFF.

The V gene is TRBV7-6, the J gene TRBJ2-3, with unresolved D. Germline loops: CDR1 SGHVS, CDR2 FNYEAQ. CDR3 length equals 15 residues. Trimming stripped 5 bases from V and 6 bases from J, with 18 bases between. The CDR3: CASSPTPAQWDTQYF. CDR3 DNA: TGTGCCAGCAGCCCTACCCCGGCCCAGTGGGATACGCAGTATTTT.

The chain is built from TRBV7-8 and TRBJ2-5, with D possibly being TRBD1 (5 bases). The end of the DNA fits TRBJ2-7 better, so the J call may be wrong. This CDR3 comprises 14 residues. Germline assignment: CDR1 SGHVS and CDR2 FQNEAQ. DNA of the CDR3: TGTGCCAGCAGCTTAAGACAAAACCAGGGCGAGCAGTACTTC. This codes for CASSLRQNQGEQYF.

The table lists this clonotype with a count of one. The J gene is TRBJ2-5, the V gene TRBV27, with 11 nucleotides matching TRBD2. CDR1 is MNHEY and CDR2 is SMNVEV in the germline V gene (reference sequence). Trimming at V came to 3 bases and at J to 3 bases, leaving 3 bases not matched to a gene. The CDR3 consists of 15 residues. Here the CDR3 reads CASSFLAGGKETQYF. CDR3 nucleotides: TGTGCCAGCAGTTTCCTAGCGGGGGGTAAAGAGACCCAGTACTTC.

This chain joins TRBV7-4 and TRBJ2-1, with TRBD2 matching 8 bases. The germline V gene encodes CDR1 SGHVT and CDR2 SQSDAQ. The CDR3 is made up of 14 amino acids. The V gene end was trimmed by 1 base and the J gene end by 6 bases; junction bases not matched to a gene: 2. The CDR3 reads CASSLVGGVNEQFF. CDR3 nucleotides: TGTGCCAGCAGCTTAGTCGGGGGGGTCAATGAGCAGTTCTTC.

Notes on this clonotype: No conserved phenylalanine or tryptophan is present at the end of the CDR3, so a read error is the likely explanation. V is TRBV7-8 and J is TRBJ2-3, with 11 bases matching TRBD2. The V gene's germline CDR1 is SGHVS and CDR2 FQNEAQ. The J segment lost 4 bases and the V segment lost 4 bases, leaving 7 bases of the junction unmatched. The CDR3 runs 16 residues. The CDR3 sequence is CASSYTSGRSADTQYL. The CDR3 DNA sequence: TGTGCCAGCAGCTACACTAGCGGGAGATCCGCAGATACGCAGTATCTT.

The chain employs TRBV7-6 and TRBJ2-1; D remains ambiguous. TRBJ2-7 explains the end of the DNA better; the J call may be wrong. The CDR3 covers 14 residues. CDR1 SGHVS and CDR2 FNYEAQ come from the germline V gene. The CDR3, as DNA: TGTGCCAGCAGCTTCGGGCCCAGGAACCACGAGCAGTACTTC. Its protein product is CASSFGPRNHEQYF.